This TCR beta chain was sequenced for a study of blood T cell repertoires in COVID-19 (dated by TCRdb to 2018 to 2021). For context, the study as a whole: Samples from collaborators originated in the United States, Italy and Spain and spanned both the acute and convalescent phases of COVID-19. HLA class I and class II types, where available, came from metadata supplied by the sample provider rather than from assay-based typing. Samples came from the ongoing ImmuneRACE study (first 160 participants) plus 1,254 subjects from 6 global collaborators. The material from the prospective study consisted of cDNA or gDNA derived from T cells, B-cell-depleted T cells, or PBMCs. A freely available public database, intended as a resource for researchers studying the immune response to SARS-CoV-2, is where the repertoires were released. Nearly every sample came with metadata listing a de-identified subject ID, COVID-19 status, age in years and sex. The dataset comprised deeply sampled blood TCRbeta repertoires from subjects exposed to, actively infected with, or recovered from COVID-19.

Points the paper makes about the study in general: How much clinical and demographic metadata was included differed by source and by participant, and the metadata was provided uncurated.

TCRbeta CDR3 regions were amplified from genomic DNA using the immunoSEQ Assay, a bias-controlled multiplex PCR. On the authors' methods: The number of nucleated cells in each sample was estimated from the amplification of reference gene primers within the assay. Sequence reads were collapsed and filtered to measure the absolute abundance of every unique TCRbeta CDR3 rearrangement. For each sample, productive Simpson clonality was calculated as the square root of Simpson's diversity index across productive rearrangements. Imported from immuneACCESS, the table was reduced by TCRdb to in-frame sequences with V and J called. These copies leave out some clones; in studies compared against another copy, an unresolved V gene accounts for under half, and the cause of the remainder is not known. The V and J calls and clone size were taken over from that table, and D and trimming were inferred from the DNA. This sample has some 93,000 clones in its table, and about 85% of those were observed once. The top ten hold roughly 4% of the sample.

This clone has more than one count but fewer than ten. Its recognized antigen is unknown. Base qualities are not recorded, but no much larger clone differs from it by a single base. Each collaborating institution followed its own protocols to collect whole blood in K2EDTA tubes. For TCRbeta analysis, collaborator samples were shipped as frozen whole blood, as isolated PBMCs, or as DNA extracted from either sample type. Taken from cysteine to phenylalanine, the CDR3 has 16 residues. The kept DNA is CDR3 alone, 48 bases in frame from the first base. V is reduced by 0 bases and J by 0 bases, leaving a spacing of 7 bases between them. CDR1 and CDR2 (SGHRS, YFSETQ) derive from the germline V gene.

Sequencing was carried out using peripheral blood. The sequence was collected from a man in his 60s with acute or convalescent COVID-19. This chain is built from TRBV5-1 and TRBJ2-6; too little of a D gene remains to name it. Here is the DNA: TGCGCCAGCAGCTTGGAGTGGAGCTCTGGGGCCAACGTCCTGACTTTC. It translates to CASSLEWSSGANVLTF.